This T cell receptor (beta chain) was observed in a study of spatial heterogeneity in lung cancer (dated by TCRdb to between 2018 and 2021). For the study in its entirety: Beta-chain transcripts were consistently detected in greater numbers than alpha-chain transcripts, which likely reflected higher beta-chain transcript abundance. The study linked features of the TCR repertoire to counts of nonsynonymous mutations, which were determined by whole-exome sequencing of tumor tissue. At surgery, hundreds of tumor regions, almost 65 matched nontumor lung samples and 56 PBMC samples were TCR-sequenced for both alpha and beta chains. In the raw uncorrected reads, each unique combination of TCR and UMI appeared on average more than ten times. In non-small cell lung cancer, the study made a quantitative comparison of TCR alpha and beta repertoires among multiple tumor regions, matched nontumor lung and blood. Results and caveats for the whole study, not just this receptor: Additional single-cell paired TCR alpha and beta sequencing was considered necessary to confirm, at a functional level, the hypothesis that regional TCRs recognize regional mutations. Ubiquitous expanded tumor TCRs were detected in blood more often at tumor resection than at routine follow-up.

The CDR3, from cysteine to phenylalanine, totals 14 residues. Solely the CDR3 DNA is kept, with 42 bases framed from the first base. V and J are trimmed by 0 bases and 4 bases, and the gene matches miss 3 bases of the junction. From the germline V gene, CDR1 is SGDLS and CDR2 is YYNGEE. This clonotype was seen at least ten times. Its antigen specificity is not known. Base qualities are missing; no much larger clone stands one base away. Libraries were prepared through 5' RACE. TCRdb names NextSeq 500 as the instrument used. In the TCR library protocol, a unique molecular identifier was attached to each TCR cDNA molecule so that PCR and sequencing errors could be corrected. For the original study's pipeline: TCR identification, UMI-based error correction and CDR3 extraction were all carried out with Decombinator tools. TCRs above a frequency of 2 per 1,000, corresponding to the top 1% of the tumor frequency distribution, were defined as expanded. Renyi diversity was computed with the R vegan package after each repertoire had been subsampled 100 times to 5,000 TCRs. To build CDR3 similarity networks, amino acid triplet string-kernel similarity was used, and CDR3s were connected when their pairwise similarity was above 0.82. TCRdb's own reprocessing of the public reads used fastp at Q25 and MiXCR and kept productive beta chains. Identical CDR3 protein sequences are pooled into one entry, listed with their most common genes and DNA. The authors' filters were not applied to this entry. For this sample the table gives approximately 52,000 distinct CDR3 sequences, of which approximately 7% were detected only once. The ten largest clones capture roughly 2.7% of the sample.

The time point label of this sample denotes: sample taken at primary tumor resection. For TCR sequencing, whole RNA was extracted from tumor and nontumor lung tissue, or from cryopreserved PBMC samples, and no cell sorting was done. The donors were 65 to 85 patients from the lung TRACERx cohort who had early-stage, untreated non-small cell lung cancer. Patients were selected for TCR sequencing only if sufficient RNA was available from at least two tumor regions. This TCR was sampled from a female donor with early-stage non-small cell lung cancer. The sample was PBMCs, taken at surgery. The chain uses TRBV9 and TRBJ1-2; TRBD1 lines up with 7 middle nucleotides. The CDR3 region reads CASSVEGAFYGYTF. The nucleotide sequence reads as follows: TGTGCCAGCAGCGTAGAGGGGGCCTTCTATGGCTACACCTTC.